A single sample is the source of the 18 T cell receptor beta chains below, sequenced in a study of blood T cells in healthy people across ages. Through a sample-barcoded 5' primer and a J-beta primer mix, a second PCR was run for roughly 6 to 12 cycles. MiXCR was run by TCRdb on the 5' RACE reads, yielding one entry per CDR3 protein. The repertoire consists of about 1.7 million distinct CDR3 sequences, with about 28% occurring once and the leading ten covering 7% to 9%. Sequenced: blood. Every receptor here comes from a woman in her twenties or thirties in good health.

The chain has TRBV9 and TRBJ2-6, with TRBD1 identical over 7 bases. With 3 bases clipped from V and 0 bases from J, the junction kept 3 bases outside the gene matches. The germline gives CDR1 SGDLS, CDR2 YYNGEE. The CDR3 runs 16 residues. In DNA form, the CDR3 reads TGTGCCAGCAGCGCACACAGGGGCTCTGGGGCCAACGTCCTGACTTTC. Translation gives CASSAHRGSGANVLTF.

This clonotype appeared many times. The chain combines TRBV4-2 with TRBJ1-2; a possible D gene is TRBD1 (5 bases). V dropped 0 bases and J dropped 5 bases, with 19 bases sitting between them. Germline CDR1 and CDR2: LGHNA and YNFKEQ. The CDR3 totals 17 residues. The CDR3 bases are TGTGCCAGCAGCCAAGATTCAGCGGCAGGGTTTGTGTATGGCTACACCTTC. It is translated as CASSQDSAAGFVYGYTF.

The V and J genes are TRBV7-9 and TRBJ2-1; D uncertain. Trimming pared 8 bases from V and 0 bases from J, leaving 11 bases between. Germline V gene sequence: CDR1 SEHNR, CDR2 FQNEAQ (reference sequence). The CDR3 has 14 amino acids. CDR3 sequence (DNA): TGTGCCAGCGATAGGGTGGACTCCTACAATGAGCAGTTCTTC. Translating it yields CASDRVDSYNEQFF.

This sequence joins TRBV15 and TRBJ2-7; D is possibly TRBD1 or TRBD2 (5 bases each). CDR3 length: 15 residues. Germline V gene lookup returns CDR1 LNHNV and CDR2 YYDKDF (reference sequence). Trimming cost V 0 bases and J 4 bases, with 13 bases left between them. The CDR3 loop is CATSRDRQGGYEQYF. In DNA, the CDR3 is TGTGCCACCAGCAGAGATAGGCAGGGCGGGTACGAGCAGTACTTC.

This clonotype was detected a few times. The chain combines TRBV29-1 with TRBJ1-2; D ambiguous. Trimming took off 4 bases at V and 5 bases at J, with 17 bases between the two ends. The CDR3 is 14 residues long. From germline, CDR1 is SQVTM and CDR2 ANQGSEA. Here the CDR3 DNA reads TGCAGCGTTGTGGGGTCAACAGTCCGTTATGGCTACACCTTC. As protein: CSVVGSTVRYGYTF.

V is TRBV7-2 and J is TRBJ2-1; the D is unclear. V lost 2 bases to trimming and J lost 8 bases, with 19 bases between them. The CDR3 consists of 16 residues. Germline V gene lookup returns CDR1 SGHTA and CDR2 FQGNSA. The CDR3 DNA sequence: TGTGCCAGCAGCTTAAACAGCGTTGGCGGATCCGATGAGCAGTTCTTC. Translating it yields CASSLNSVGGSDEQFF.

The chain carries TRBV20-1 and TRBJ1-5; D possibly corresponds to TRBD1 (5 bases). The V end lost 0 bases, the J end lost 3 bases, and 18 bases lay between the germline ends. Per germline, CDR1 DFQATT and CDR2 SNEGSKA (reference sequence). The CDR3 length is 17 residues. This CDR3 reads CSARDLQGQGYNQPQHF. CDR3 sequence (DNA): TGCAGTGCTAGAGATCTCCAGGGTCAAGGGTACAATCAGCCCCAGCATTTT.

The rearrangement uses TRBV5-1 and TRBJ1-2, with 9 nucleotides matching TRBD1. Germline V gene sequence: CDR1 SGHRS, CDR2 YFSETQ. The CDR3 totals 15 residues. V dropped 4 bases and J dropped 5; count of bases not matched to a gene: 9. The CDR3 nucleotides read TGCGCCAGCAGCCCCAATCCGGGACAGGGTTATGGCTACACCTTC. This translates into CASSPNPGQGYGYTF.

In its sample, this clonotype was seen once. Just one base apart from a much larger clone, this may be a read error. The chain is built from TRBV7-2 and TRBJ1-2; no reliable D call. The CDR3 consists of 13 residues. Germline V gives CDR1 SGHTA, CDR2 FQGNSA. The CDR3 DNA reads TGTGCCAGCAGCTTAGTACAGAACTATGACTACACCTTC. The encoded protein is CASSLVQNYDYTF.

This chain connects TRBV5-1 to TRBJ1-1; 9 bases match TRBD1. There are 15 residues in the CDR3. J lost 1 base, V lost 4 bases, and 5 bases had no gene match. CDR1 is SGHRS, CDR2 YFSETQ, per germline. The CDR3 DNA reads as TGCGCCAGCAGCCCGCGACAGGGGGAGAACACTGAAGCTTTCTTT. It is translated as CASSPRQGENTEAFF.

The chain carries TRBV5-1 and TRBJ1-2; D perhaps matches TRBD1 (6 bases). The CDR3 is made up of 12 amino acids. Looked up from germline, CDR1 is SGHRS and CDR2 is YFSETQ. V gave up 5 bases and J gave up 8 bases, with 13 bases separating them. The CDR3 DNA reads TGCGCCAGCAGACTCCTCCAGGGGGGCTACACCTTC. This codes for CASRLLQGGYTF.

This clonotype was observed a handful of times. The chain links TRBV10-3 to TRBJ2-3; tentatively, D is TRBD2 (5 bases). V was clipped by 3 bases and J by 0 bases, with 10 bases between them. The CDR3 has 15 residues. The germline V gene has CDR1 ENHRY and CDR2 SYGVKD. The CDR3 is CAISESGPSTDTQYF. CDR3 DNA: TGTGCCATCAGTGAAAGCGGACCTAGCACAGATACGCAGTATTTT.

This sequence joins TRBV5-1 and TRBJ2-5, with 13 bases matching TRBD2. CDR3 length equals 19 residues. The germline gives CDR1 SGHRS, CDR2 YFSETQ. Unmatched junction bases numbered 18, after V lost 4 bases and J lost 6 bases. Here the CDR3 reads CASSLGPETSGRLMKTQYF. CDR3 DNA sequence: TGCGCCAGCAGCCTGGGACCTGAGACTAGCGGGAGGTTAATGAAGACCCAGTACTTC.

This clonotype was recorded a few times. V and J are TRBV12-3 or TRBV12-4 and TRBJ1-2; D uncertain. This CDR3 comprises 13 residues. Trimming removed 3 bases at V and 4 bases at J, with 9 bases between. Here the CDR3 reads CASSLGIFYGYTF. In nucleotides, the CDR3 is TGTGCCAGCAGTTTGGGGATCTTCTATGGCTACACCTTC.

Ten or more counts support this clonotype. The chain couples TRBV7-9 to TRBJ2-5; 8 bases fit TRBD2. CDR1 is SEHNR and CDR2 is FQNEAQ in the germline V gene (reference sequence). The CDR3 extends over 13 amino acids. Unmatched junction bases numbered 5, after V lost 6 bases and J lost 5 bases. The DNA for the CDR3 is TGTGCCAGCAGGGGAGCGGGAGAGGAGACCCAGTACTTC. Protein sequence: CASRGAGEETQYF.

This clonotype appeared a few times. The rearrangement uses TRBV10-1 and TRBJ1-1, with D uncertain. The CDR3 covers 13 residues. With 4 bases removed from V and 5 bases from J, the gap between germline ends came to 11 bases. The germline CDR1 and CDR2 sequences are WNHNN and SYGVQD (reference sequence). CDR3 sequence (DNA): TGCGCCAGCAGTGCCTTCGAGGGAACTGAAGCTTTCTTT. Translation gives CASSAFEGTEAFF.

The V call is TRBV29-1, the J call TRBJ2-2; 14 bases line up with TRBD2. Looked up from germline, CDR1 is SQVTM and CDR2 is ANQGSEA. This CDR3 region has 17 residues. V was clipped by 7 bases and J by 0 bases; unmatched bases: 7. The DNA of the CDR3 is TGCAGCGCTACCGGGACTAGCGGGAGAGCGAACACCGGGGAGCTGTTTTTT. This codes for CSATGTSGRANTGELFF.

The chain is built from TRBV3-1 and TRBJ1-1, with D hard to call. This CDR3 comprises 14 residues. V shed 4 bases and J shed 9 bases, with 18 bases lying between them. CDR1 is LGHDT, CDR2 YNNKEL, per germline (reference sequence). This CDR3 is CASSRIKNPTKAFF. In DNA form, the CDR3 reads TGTGCCAGCAGCCGCATAAAAAACCCAACGAAAGCTTTCTTT. The whole variable domain, filled in from reference TRBV3-1 and TRBJ1-1, reads DTAVSQTPKYLVTQMGNDKSIKCEQNLGHDTMYWYKQDSKKFLKIMFSYNNKELIINETVPNRFSPKSPDKAHLNLHINSLELGDSAVYFCASSRIKNPTKAFFGQGTRLTVV.